This paragraph covers one T cell receptor (beta chain) sequence. These data originate in a study of blood T cell repertoires in COVID-19. For the study at large: COVID-19 samples, acute and convalescent, were from the United States, Italy and Spain. T cells, B-cell-depleted T cells, or PBMCs provided the cDNA or gDNA that served as material.

Study processing details: Reference gene primers were amplified, and this amplification served to estimate nucleated cell counts. The data were produced by immunoSEQ multiplex PCR, yet TCRdb's version contains in-frame clones alone and is incomplete. V, J and clone size are taken as reported in that table, and D and trimming were inferred from the DNA itself. This repertoire shows roughly 66,000 clones, around 90% found once; its top ten account for less than 9.5%. Germline assignment: CDR1 SGHAT and CDR2 FQDESV (reference sequence). The CDR3 covers 17 residues. V dropped 0 bases and J dropped 4; count of bases not matched to a gene: 7.

This TCR came from a human donor in a cohort sampled during active COVID-19. Sequencing was performed on peripheral blood. The chain carries TRBV11-1 and TRBJ2-1; 9 nucleotides align to TRBD2. CDR3 DNA sequence: TGTGCCAGCAGCTTAGCGATTGCTAGCGGGAATTACAATGAGCAGTTCTTC. It yields the protein CASSLAIASGNYNEQFF.